One and the same sample provided the 32 T cell receptor beta chains below, sequenced in a study of control samples from healthy donors and cancer patients. Only in-frame clones appear in the TCRdb table, and some are missing; sequencing was by immunoSEQ multiplex PCR. Among approximately 86,000 clones listed, roughly 93% were seen once. The sequencing input was blood. Receptor source: a woman aged 25-40 years in good health.

The rearrangement joins TRBV6-5 to TRBJ1-1, with D maybe TRBD1 (6 bases). V lost 0 bases and J lost 3, with 8 bases in between. Germline V CDR1 and CDR2: MNHEY, SVGAGI. The CDR3 consists of 14 residues. CDR3 bases: TGTGCCAGCAGTTACTCGGAGGGGGACACTGAAGCTTTCTTT. It codes for CASSYSEGDTEAFF.

This clone was observed a few times. The gene calls are TRBV6-1 and TRBJ1-1; tentatively, D is TRBD1 (6 bases). The length of the CDR3 is 16 residues. Trimming removed 1 base at V and 4 bases at J, with 16 bases between. Germline CDR1 reads MNHNS; CDR2 reads SASEGT. This chain's CDR3 is CASSEGEGGGSTEAFF. In DNA form, the CDR3 reads TGTGCCAGCAGTGAAGGGGAGGGGGGTGGTAGCACTGAAGCTTTCTTT.

This clone was seen only once. The chain has TRBV5-5 and TRBJ1-2, with D hard to call. V shed 2 bases and J shed 4 bases, with 6 bases lying between them. Germline lookup yields CDR1 SGHKS and CDR2 YYEKEE (reference sequence). The length of the CDR3 is 12 residues. CDR3 protein: CASSFDIYGYTF. The CDR3 DNA is TGTGCCAGCAGCTTTGACATCTATGGCTACACCTTC.

The V call is TRBV21-1, the J call TRBJ1-1; no DNA check was done on the table's D call, TRBD1. TRBV21-1 is classified as a pseudogene. This CDR3 comprises 14 residues. The CDR3 protein is CASSANRGRTEAFF. CDR3 DNA: TGTGCCAGCAGCGCGAACAGGGGGCGTACTGAAGCTTTCTTT.

V gene TRBV5-1 combines with J gene TRBJ1-2, with TRBD1 matching 7 bases. The CDR3 has 13 amino acids. V trimming: 2 bases; J trimming: 6 bases; junction bases outside the gene matches: 4. Germline V gene sequence: CDR1 SGHRS, CDR2 YFSETQ. CDR3 nucleotide sequence: TGCGCCAGCAGCTTTGACAGGGTTGATGGCTACACCTTC. It yields the protein CASSFDRVDGYTF.

This chain links TRBV18 with TRBJ2-7; 8 positions agree with TRBD1. Trimming took 4 bases from V and 2 from J; bases not matched to a gene: 7. CDR1 is KGHSH and CDR2 is LQKENI in the germline V gene. The CDR3 totals 15 residues. The DNA of the CDR3 is TGTGCCAGCTCACTAGTGGACAGGGCTGCCTACGAGCAGTACTTC. This codes for CASSLVDRAAYEQYF. Full variable domain (outside the CDR3, taken from reference TRBV18 and TRBJ2-7): NAGVMQNPRHLVRRRGQEARLRCSPMKGHSHVYWYRQLPEEGLKFMVYLQKENIIDESGMPKERFSAEFPKEGPSILRIQQVVRGDSAAYFCASSLVDRAAYEQYFGPGTRLTVT.

This chain links TRBV4-1 with TRBJ2-6; D gene unclear. Trimming shortened V by 3 bases and J by 0 bases, and 3 bases separated the two germline ends. CDR1 is MGHRA and CDR2 is YSYEKL in the germline V gene. This CDR3 has 14 residues. The CDR3 reads CASSQDSGANVLTF. CDR3 DNA sequence: TGCGCCAGCAGCCAGGACTCTGGGGCCAACGTCCTGACTTTC.

V and J are TRBV7-9 and TRBJ2-5, with D perhaps given as TRBD1 or TRBD2 (6 bases each). V was trimmed by 4 bases and J by 4 bases, leaving 16 bases between them. Germline V gene data show CDR1 as SEHNR and CDR2 as FQNEAQ (reference sequence). This CDR3 is built from 15 residues. CDR3 sequence (DNA): TGTGCCAGCAGCTCACAGGGAGGAGTGTTAGAGACCCAGTACTTC. Translation: CASSSQGGVLETQYF.

This clone was seen just once. This chain links TRBV29-1 with TRBJ2-5; TRBD1 matches 11 bases. The V segment lost 6 bases and the J segment 4 bases; nucleotides outside the gene matches: 7. The CDR3 extends over 14 amino acids. The germline CDR1 and CDR2 sequences are SQVTM and ANQGSEA. CDR3 sequence: CSVTWTGGAETQYF. CDR3 in DNA: TGCAGCGTGACTTGGACAGGGGGCGCAGAGACCCAGTACTTC.

This sequence joins TRBV9 and TRBJ1-2; 7 positions match TRBD1. The CDR3 spans 14 residues. Germline-derived CDR1 and CDR2 are SGDLS and YYNGEE. With V trimmed by 4 bases and J by 5 bases, 8 bases remained unmatched. Here the CDR3 reads CASSSLGQQYGYTF. As DNA, the CDR3 is TGTGCCAGCAGCTCCTTGGGACAGCAATATGGCTACACCTTC.

This clone was detected only once. J is TRBJ2-3 and V is TRBV6-5; 10 bases fit TRBD2. The V gene's germline CDR1 is MNHEY and CDR2 SVGAGI. The V and J ends lost 10 bases and 2 bases, in that order; junction bases with no gene match: 6. The CDR3 consists of 14 residues. The CDR3 loop is CATLGTSVTDTQYF. The CDR3 DNA follows: TGTGCCACCCTAGGGACTAGCGTCACAGATACGCAGTATTTT.

This clone has just one count. This chain connects TRBV29-1 to TRBJ1-2; possibly TRBD1 for D (5 bases). Trimming removed 3 bases from V and 4 bases from J, with 9 bases in between. The CDR3 contains 12 residues. CDR1 and CDR2 from the germline V gene are SQVTM and ANQGSEA. The CDR3 here is CSVDRQGYGYTF. The CDR3 region has the DNA TGCAGCGTTGACCGGCAGGGCTATGGCTACACCTTC.

The V and J genes are TRBV4-2 and TRBJ1-1; D might be TRBD1 (5 bases). The V and J ends lost 2 bases and 5 bases respectively, with 18 bases between them. The CDR3 is 16 residues long. Germline V gene lookup returns CDR1 LGHNA and CDR2 YNFKEQ. The DNA for the CDR3 is TGTGCCAGCAGCCAACTACTTTCGGGGCAGCGGACTGAAGCTTTCTTT. Translation: CASSQLLSGQRTEAFF.

The chain carries TRBV2 and TRBJ2-2; 9 bases fit TRBD2. The CDR3 is 14 amino acids. V lost 8 bases to trimming and J lost 5 bases; unmatched junction nucleotides: 6. Per germline, CDR1 SNHLY and CDR2 FYNNEI. The DNA of the CDR3 is TGTGCCAGCGGCTCTAGCGGGAAAACCGGGGAGCTGTTTTTT. Amino acids: CASGSSGKTGELFF. Variable domain in full (rest from reference TRBV2 and TRBJ2-2): EPEVTQTPSHQVTQMGQEVILRCVPISNHLYFYWYRQILGQKVEFLVSFYNNEISEKSEIFDDQFSVERPDGSNFTLKIRSTKLEDSAMYFCASGSSGKTGELFFGEGSRLTVL.

The chain combines TRBV10-2 with TRBJ2-1; no clear D. V lost 4 bases and J 5 bases, leaving 6 bases between the germline ends. CDR3 size: 12 residues. Germline CDR1 and CDR2: WSHSY and SAAADI. This CDR3 is CASSGFHNEQFF. The CDR3 region has the DNA TGCGCCAGCAGTGGCTTCCACAATGAGCAGTTCTTC.

The sample holds one count of this clone. This chain links TRBV3-1 (or the pseudogene TRBV3-2) with TRBJ2-1; D perhaps matches TRBD2 (6 bases). Trimming took off 0 bases at V and 8 bases at J, with 11 bases between the two ends. CDR1 is LGHDT and CDR2 is YNNKEL in the germline V gene (reference sequence). CDR3 size: 14 residues. CDR3 loop: CASSQDGGPHEQFF. The DNA of the CDR3 is TGTGCCAGCAGCCAAGATGGAGGGCCCCATGAGCAGTTCTTC.

In the case of this clone: A junction boundary mismatches the germline segment, possibly from a read error. The chain joins TRBV19 to TRBJ1-2; TRBD1 matches 7 bases. Germline V gives CDR1 LNHDA, CDR2 SQIVND (reference sequence). CDR3 length: 15 residues. CDR3 in DNA: TGTACCAGTAGTGTGGGGATAGGGGGCTCCTATGGCTACACCTTC. Translating it yields CTSSVGIGGSYGYTF.

The rearrangement links TRBV6-5 to TRBJ2-1; D is tentatively TRBD1 or TRBD2 (6 bases each). V lost 0 bases to trimming and J lost 10 bases, with 16 bases between them. The germline gives CDR1 MNHEY, CDR2 SVGAGI. The CDR3 totals 15 residues. The CDR3 reads CASSYSGTVGGEQFF. CDR3 nucleotide sequence: TGTGCCAGCAGTTACTCGGGCACGGTAGGGGGGGAGCAGTTCTTC.

The chain combines TRBV5-1 with TRBJ2-7; the D gene is possibly TRBD2 (6 bases). V was trimmed by 0 bases and J by 7 bases, leaving 20 bases between them. The CDR3 length is 16 residues. Germline V gives CDR1 SGHRS, CDR2 YFSETQ. The CDR3 loop reads CASSLESRRGLREQYF. For the CDR3, the DNA is TGCGCCAGCAGCTTGGAGTCGCGAAGGGGACTGAGAGAGCAGTACTTC. Combining the CDR3 with reference TRBV5-1 and TRBJ2-7 gives the whole variable domain KAGVTQTPRYLIKTRGQQVTLSCSPISGHRSVSWYQQTPGQGLQFLFEYFSETQRNKGNFPGRFSGRQFSNSRSEMNVSTLELGDSALYLCASSLESRRGLREQYFGPGTRLTVT.

The gene calls are TRBV12-3 or TRBV12-4 and TRBJ2-7; D is unresolved. The CDR3 extends over 12 amino acids. V was trimmed by 6 bases and J by 8 bases, leaving 14 bases between them. The CDR3 loop reads CASSPAGRKQYF. The CDR3 region has the DNA TGTGCCAGCAGCCCCGCCGGGCGGAAGCAGTACTTC.

The genes are TRBV3-1 (or the pseudogene TRBV3-2) and TRBJ2-3; 9 positions match TRBD2. The CDR3 contains 18 residues. Per germline, CDR1 LGHDT and CDR2 YNNKEL (reference sequence). Unmatched junction bases numbered 9, after V lost 0 bases and J lost 2 bases. CDR3 coding DNA: TGTGCCAGCAGCCAAGATCTCGTCCTAGCGGGGTCCACAGATACGCAGTATTTT. This translates into CASSQDLVLAGSTDTQYF.

CDR3 region: CASSSTGTGISLYGYTF. The CDR3 nucleotides are TGCGCCAGCAGCTCAACCGGGACAGGGATTTCCCTCTATGGCTACACCTTC. The chain combines TRBV5-1 with TRBJ1-2; 9 nucleotides line up with TRBD1. With 3 bases clipped from V and 4 bases from J, the junction kept 13 bases outside the gene matches. The CDR3 runs 17 residues. Germline V gene data show CDR1 as SGHRS and CDR2 as YFSETQ.

The chain recombines TRBV28 with TRBJ2-4; the D gene is possibly TRBD2 (6 bases). This CDR3 spans 14 amino acids. The germline gives CDR1 MDHEN, CDR2 SYDVKM. Trimming stripped 5 bases from V and 6 bases from J, with 14 bases between. CDR3 coding DNA: TGTGCCAGCAGTAGGGACTTCGGGGGAAACATTCAGTACTTC. This sequence encodes CASSRDFGGNIQYF.

The rearrangement uses TRBV2 and TRBJ1-2; D is uncertain. Germline V gives CDR1 SNHLY, CDR2 FYNNEI. V lost 4 bases and J lost 5, with 8 bases in between. The CDR3 totals 12 residues. CDR3 sequence reads: CASSGGAYGYTF. CDR3 bases: TGTGCCAGCAGTGGTGGCGCTTATGGCTACACCTTC. Full variable domain (outside the CDR3, taken from reference TRBV2 and TRBJ1-2): EPEVTQTPSHQVTQMGQEVILRCVPISNHLYFYWYRQILGQKVEFLVSFYNNEISEKSEIFDDQFSVERPDGSNFTLKIRSTKLEDSAMYFCASSGGAYGYTFGSGTRLTVV.

This chain joins TRBV9 and TRBJ2-3; D may be TRBD1 or TRBD2 (5 bases each). V was shortened by 5 bases and J by 1 base, with 11 bases between the two germline ends. The CDR3 sequence is 14 residues long. CDR1 SGDLS and CDR2 YYNGEE come from the germline V gene. The chain's CDR3 is CASRRGSGTDTQYF. The CDR3 DNA sequence: TGTGCCAGCAGGAGGGGTAGCGGCACAGATACGCAGTATTTT.

This rearrangement joins TRBV5-1 to TRBJ1-1, with TRBD1 matching over 7 bases. In germline, CDR1 is SGHRS, CDR2 YFSETQ. CDR3 length: 12 amino acids. V lost 2 bases, J lost 7 bases, and 2 bases stayed unmatched. CDR3 residues: CASSFRDSEAFF. DNA for the CDR3: TGCGCCAGCAGCTTTCGGGACAGTGAAGCTTTCTTT.

The CDR3 sequence is CSALEGVRGTEAFF. The CDR3 coding sequence is TGCAGCGCCCTTGAGGGGGTAAGGGGCACTGAAGCTTTCTTT. V and J are TRBV29-1 and TRBJ1-1, with D tentatively TRBD1 (6 bases). Trimming removed 7 bases at V and 4 bases at J, with 19 bases between. CDR3 length: 14 amino acids. CDR1 is SQVTM and CDR2 is ANQGSEA in the germline V gene. Full variable domain (outside the CDR3, taken from reference TRBV29-1 and TRBJ1-1): SAVISQKPSRDICQRGTSLTIQCQVDSQVTMMFWYRQQPGQSLTLIATANQGSEATYESGFVIDKFPISRPNLTFSTLTVSNMSPEDSSIYLCSALEGVRGTEAFFGQGTRLTVV.

This clone came up once. The chain joins TRBV5-5 to TRBJ1-2; D is uncertain. V was pared by 0 bases and J by 1 base, with 7 bases between. Per germline, CDR1 SGHKS and CDR2 YYEKEE (reference sequence). The CDR3 length is 14 residues. The CDR3 sequence is CASSLDSVNYGYTF. In nucleotides, the CDR3 is TGTGCCAGCAGCTTGGACAGCGTTAACTATGGCTACACCTTC.

This clone was observed once. The chain employs TRBV7-8 and TRBJ1-1; TRBD1 matches at 8 bases. Looked up from germline, CDR1 is SGHVS and CDR2 is FQNEAQ. This CDR3 comprises 15 residues. The V segment lost 5 bases and the J segment 3 bases; nucleotides outside the gene matches: 8. The CDR3 DNA is TGTGCCAGCAGCGGACCCAGGGGGCGGGACACTGAAGCTTTCTTT. As protein: CASSGPRGRDTEAFF.

The chain combines TRBV3-1 (or the pseudogene TRBV3-2) with TRBJ2-1; D is possibly TRBD2 (5 bases). The germline V gene encodes CDR1 LGHDT and CDR2 YNNKEL (reference sequence). The length of the CDR3 is 17 residues. The V end lost 0 bases, the J end lost 0 bases, and 12 bases lay between the germline ends. The chain's CDR3 is CASSQDLRGSSYNEQFF. CDR3 in DNA: TGTGCCAGCAGCCAAGATCTACGAGGGAGCTCCTACAATGAGCAGTTCTTC.

This clone occurred once. The chain uses TRBV19 and TRBJ2-7, with a possible D match to TRBD1 (6 bases). This CDR3 has 13 amino acids. V was trimmed by 7 bases and J by 3 bases, leaving 13 bases between them. Germline V CDR1 and CDR2: LNHDA, SQIVND (reference sequence). The CDR3 DNA follows: TGTGCCAGTAATAGGGGACAATTCTACGAGCAGTACTTC. Encoded protein: CASNRGQFYEQYF.

The genes are TRBV5-1 and TRBJ1-1; D unresolved. From germline, CDR1 is SGHRS and CDR2 YFSETQ. Trimming pared 4 bases from V and 3 bases from J, leaving 13 bases between. The CDR3 consists of 14 residues. CDR3 bases: TGCGCCAGCAGCAGCTACACAAGAGACACTGAAGCTTTCTTT. This gives the protein CASSSYTRDTEAFF.